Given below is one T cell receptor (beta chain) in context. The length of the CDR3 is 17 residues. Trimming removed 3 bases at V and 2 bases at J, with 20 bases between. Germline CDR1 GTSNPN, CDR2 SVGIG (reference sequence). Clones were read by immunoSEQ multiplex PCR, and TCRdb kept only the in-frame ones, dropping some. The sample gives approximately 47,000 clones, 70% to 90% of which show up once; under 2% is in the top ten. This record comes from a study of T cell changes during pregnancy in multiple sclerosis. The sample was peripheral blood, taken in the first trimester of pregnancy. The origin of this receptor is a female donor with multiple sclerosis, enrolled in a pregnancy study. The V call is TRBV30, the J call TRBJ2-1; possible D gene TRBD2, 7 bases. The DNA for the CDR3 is TGTGCCTGGAGCTCGGGGAGGGGGGGGCGCCCCTACAATGAGCAGTTCTTC. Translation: CAWSSGRGGRPYNEQFF.